This T cell receptor (beta chain) was captured in a study of T cells in Graves' hyperthyroidism and ophthalmopathy. Findings of the study overall: Most expanded thyroid clonotypes above 0.001 also appeared in blood.

In this sample, this clonotype turned up many times. No antigen is known for it. Uncontrolled infection, other autoimmune disease, pregnancy or lactation led to exclusion. Trimming pared 10 bases from V and 1 base from J, leaving 13 bases between. Germline V gives CDR1 KGHDR, CDR2 SFDVKD. This CDR3 has 14 residues. Template material for amplifying TCR beta CDR3 regions consisted of RNA transcripts. The HTBI primer set served for first-round RT-PCR of the TCR CDR3. TCRdb recomputed calls from the multiplex PCR reads with MiXCR, one row per CDR3 protein. Here the sample spans around 620,000 distinct CDR3 sequences, around 45% being singletons.

The sequenced material came from peripheral blood or thyroid tissue (not recorded which). The clonotype was recovered from an adult woman with Graves' disease, either hyperthyroidism or ophthalmopathy (not recorded which). This chain joins TRBV24-1 and TRBJ1-5; a possible D gene is TRBD1 (6 bases). This CDR3 reads CATSGGESNQPQHF. The CDR3 DNA is TGTGCCACTTCCGGGGGCGAAAGCAATCAGCCCCAGCATTTT.